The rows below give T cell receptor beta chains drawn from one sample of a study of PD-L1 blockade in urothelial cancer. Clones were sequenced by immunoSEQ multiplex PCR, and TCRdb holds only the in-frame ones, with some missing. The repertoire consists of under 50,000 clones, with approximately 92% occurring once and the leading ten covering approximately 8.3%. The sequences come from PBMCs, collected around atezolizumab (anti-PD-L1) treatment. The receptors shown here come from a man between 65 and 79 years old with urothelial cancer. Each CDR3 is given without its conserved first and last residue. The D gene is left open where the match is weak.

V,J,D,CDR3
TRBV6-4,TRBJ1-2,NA,ASSNHRVSQRGYT
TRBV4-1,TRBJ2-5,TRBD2,ASSPILSGRGYQETQY
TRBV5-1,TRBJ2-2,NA,ASSLAGQGRYTGELF
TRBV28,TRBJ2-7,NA,ASSLSWTHTSYEQY
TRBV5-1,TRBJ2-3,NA,ASSLEVWARGDTQY
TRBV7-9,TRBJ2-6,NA,ALEEGASPGANVLT
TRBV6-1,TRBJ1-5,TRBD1,ASSEMGVWRDRGLNQPQH
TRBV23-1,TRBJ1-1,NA,ASSQFNRSAF
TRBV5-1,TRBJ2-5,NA,ASSSPGSQETQY
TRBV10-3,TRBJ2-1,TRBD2,AIIGTSGSKQF
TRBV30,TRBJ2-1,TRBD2,AWSPGGSSYNEQF
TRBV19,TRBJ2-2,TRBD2,ASSSGLAGTGELF
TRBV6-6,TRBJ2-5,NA,ASSYSKGRETQY
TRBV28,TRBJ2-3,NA,ASSLRVRTDTQY
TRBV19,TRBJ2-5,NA,ASSENRLFGGRKTQY
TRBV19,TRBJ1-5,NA,ASSSDSHQPQH
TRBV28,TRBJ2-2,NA,ASSLETANTGELF
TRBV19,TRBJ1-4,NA,ASSLRVRGNREKLF
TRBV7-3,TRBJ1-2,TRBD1,ASSKTGDYGYT
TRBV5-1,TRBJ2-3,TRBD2,ASSPSGGPIDTQY
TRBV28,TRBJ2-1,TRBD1,ASTPRGGQGRNEQF
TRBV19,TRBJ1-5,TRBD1,ASSISWLGQASYLTDSNQPQH
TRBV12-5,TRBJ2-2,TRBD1,ASGLGQGAGTGELF
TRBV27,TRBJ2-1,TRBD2,ASSAVTITPGTSGREPF
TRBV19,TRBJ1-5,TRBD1,ASSVGQGGGQPQH
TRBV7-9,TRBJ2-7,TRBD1,ASTIPGQGSYEQY
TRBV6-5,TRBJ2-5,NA,ASSYSPETQY
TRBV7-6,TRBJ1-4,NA,ASSSGGGNEKLF